The present TCR beta chain was sequenced within a study of regulatory T cells in long-lasting Graves disease. General study points: Whereas new patients shared 966 public clonotypes, persistent patients shared more, at about 2,700.

Indicated time point: newly diagnosed GD, antithyroid drugs for less than 3 months. PBMCs were the source of the RNA used for TCR sequencing. From an endocrinology department in Xi'an, China, came the patients. This clonotype was seen ten or more times. Its cognate antigen is unknown. The junction does not match germline at one end; this may be a read error. CDR3-region Arm-PCR and iRepertoire HTBI primers produced the TCR beta libraries. Each CDR3 protein is one row after TCRdb ran MiXCR on the multiplex PCR reads. The sample consists of about 500,000 distinct CDR3 sequences, under 20% of them appearing once. These data were likewise used in another study, on T cells in Graves' hyperthyroidism and ophthalmopathy. That report adds: The study used the HTBI primer set for a first-round RT-PCR of the TCR CDR3.

The specimen comprised peripheral blood mononuclear cells (PBMCs), sampled at new diagnosis, from a patient treated with antithyroid drugs. The sequence was obtained from a man aged 35 to 55 with Graves disease.

CDR3 loop: CASSLSFRDGPSF. DNA for the CDR3: TGTGCCAGCAGTTTAAGCTTCCGTGACGGCCCATCTTTC. The chain combines TRBV28 with TRBJ2-5, with D uncertain. The CDR3 totals 13 residues. Germline-derived CDR1 and CDR2 are MDHEN and SYDVKM.